This T cell receptor (beta chain) came from a study of blood T cells in healthy people across ages. Study-wide results and caveats: Shifts in expanded clonotypes may have been confounded by donor CMV status, which was unknown.

In this sample, this clonotype turned up many times. No antigen is known for it. For the second PCR, which ran for about 6 to 11 cycles, a sample-barcoded 5' primer and a J-beta primer mix were used. Tagging of each cDNA molecule was performed by a template-switch adaptor with 12 random nucleotides. TCRdb itself ran the 5' RACE reads through MiXCR, one entry per CDR3 protein. The profile shows 1.5 million to 1.8 million distinct CDR3 sequences, about 45% of them singletons. Trimming stripped 6 bases from V and 0 bases from J, with 13 bases between. The CDR3 consists of 15 residues. Per the germline V gene, CDR1 is MNHEY and CDR2 is SVGAGI.

The TCR sequence derives from a young woman in good health. The gene calls are TRBV6-5 and TRBJ2-3; D remains unclear. The sequencing sample was made of blood. The CDR3 spells CASRPDGFSTDTQYF. CDR3 DNA sequence: TGTGCCAGCAGACCGGACGGTTTTAGCACAGATACGCAGTATTTT.